A single T cell receptor beta chain is shown here with its context. Its antigen is currently unknown. TCR beta CDR3 regions were amplified from RNA transcripts. The study used the HTBI primer set for a first-round RT-PCR of the TCR CDR3. TCRdb passed the multiplex PCR reads through MiXCR, listing each CDR3 protein once. Here the sample spans 300,000 to 350,000 distinct CDR3 sequences, approximately 17% being singletons. The CDR3 loop spans 14 amino acids. The V gene's germline CDR1 is SQVTM and CDR2 ANQGSEA. V dropped 6 bases and J dropped 0 bases, with 9 bases sitting between them. The data originate from a study of T cells in Graves' hyperthyroidism and ophthalmopathy. Whole-study results and caveats: Blood also showed most of the thyroid clonotypes that were expanded above 0.001.

A lack of ophthalmopathy progression within 18 months defined stable Graves' hyperthyroidism. A 10 ml volume of fresh peripheral blood provided the PBMCs. The sequence was obtained from a man younger than 40 with Graves' hyperthyroidism. Sequenced input: blood. The J gene is TRBJ2-6, the V gene TRBV29-1, with D possibly matching TRBD1 (6 bases). The CDR3 DNA follows: TGCAGCGTCGGACAGTCCTCTGGGGCCAACGTCCTGACTTTC. Translation gives CSVGQSSGANVLTF.